One and the same sample provided the 5 T cell receptor beta chains below, sequenced in a study of beta chain features in type 1 diabetes. Expressed TCRB transcripts got sequenced, as all isolated RNA was reverse transcribed. Produced via immunoSEQ multiplex PCR; TCRdb's table is partial and in-frame only. This table has under 400,000 clones, 15% to 20% appearing once. The sequencing sample was made of naive CD4+ T cells from blood. These receptor sequences come from a woman between 18 and 29 years old in good health.

The rearrangement joins TRBV30 to TRBJ2-5; 7 nucleotides agree with TRBD1. This CDR3 spans 12 amino acids. Losses at the gene ends were 8 bases for V and 0 bases for J; bases not matched to a gene: 3. Per germline, CDR1 GTSNPN and CDR2 SVGIG (reference sequence). The CDR3 is CAATGNQETQYF. The CDR3 DNA is TGTGCCGCGACAGGGAACCAAGAGACCCAGTACTTC.

This clone turned up a few times. The V and J genes are TRBV10-2 and TRBJ1-1, with a possible D match to TRBD1 (5 bases). Germline CDR1 is WSHSY and CDR2 is SAAADI. V lost 2 bases and J 5 bases, leaving 15 bases between the germline ends. The CDR3 contains 15 residues. The CDR3 is CASSESWGDSTEAFF. DNA of the CDR3: TGCGCCAGCAGTGAGAGCTGGGGGGATAGTACTGAAGCTTTCTTT.

CDR3 nucleotides: TGTGCCAGCAGCTCCGTCCTAGCGACTAGCACAGATACGCAGTATTTT. Translation gives CASSSVLATSTDTQYF. This sequence joins TRBV11-2 and TRBJ2-3, with D maybe TRBD2 (6 bases). V lost 4 bases to trimming and J lost 0 bases, with 14 bases between them. Germline-derived CDR1 and CDR2 are SGHAT and FQNNGV. The CDR3 has 16 amino acids.

The genes are TRBV4-2 and TRBJ2-1; 7 positions match TRBD2. Germline values: CDR1 LGHNA, CDR2 YNFKEQ. The V gene end was trimmed by 1 base and the J gene end by 5 bases; junction bases not matched to a gene: 2. CDR3 length: 14 amino acids. CDR3 sequence: CASSQVGGDNEQFF. CDR3 DNA: TGTGCCAGCAGCCAAGTGGGGGGGGACAATGAGCAGTTCTTC.

This clone was counted a few times. The chain recombines TRBV7-2 with TRBJ2-3; TRBD2 aligns across 9 bases. This CDR3 region has 16 residues. The germline CDR1 and CDR2 sequences are SGHTA and FQGNSA. Losses at the gene ends were 5 bases for V and 3 bases for J; bases not matched to a gene: 9. CDR3 in DNA: TGTGCCAGCAGCCTGGTAGCGGGAGCTATAACAGATACGCAGTATTTT. Translated: CASSLVAGAITDTQYF.